This T cell receptor (beta chain) was recovered during a study of OX40 agonist ivuxolimab in advanced cancers. Study details: The group had a mean age of 60 years, ranged from 23 to 79, and was less than 85% male.

This clone showed up just a few times. Its antigen is not identified. Overall study findings and caveats: Doses of 0.1 to 3.0 mg/kg were accompanied by clonal expansion of CD4+ and CD8+ blood T cells by week 6.

Profiled with immunoSEQ multiplex PCR; TCRdb holds only in-frame clones, not every one. Among about 72,000 clones listed, more than 80% were seen once. The TCR originated in an adult with an advanced solid tumor such as melanoma, head and neck, liver or kidney cancer. Material: CD4+ or CD8+ T cells sorted from blood, obtained in a trial of the OX40 agonist ivuxolimab.

DNA for the CDR3: TGTGCCAGCAGTTACCCAACCTTAACGGGCTATGGCTACACCTTC. Protein product: CASSYPTLTGYGYTF. The rearrangement uses TRBV6-5 and TRBJ1-2; the D is unclear. The CDR3 is 15 amino acids. The ends were cut back, 2 bases at V and 4 bases at J, with 14 bases in the middle. Germline CDR1 and CDR2: MNHEY and SVGAGI.